The 14 T cell receptor beta chains below come from one sample, sequenced in a study of a mutant IDH1 vaccine in newly diagnosed glioma. Their target antigens are unknown. Libraries were prepared by immunoSEQ multiplex PCR; TCRdb keeps only in-frame clonotypes and omits some of them. The sample includes 100,000 to 120,000 clones, roughly 90% seen only once; the top ten take 0.55% to 0.7%. Time point described: week 11, during vaccination. Each dose delivered 300 ug of mutant IDH1 20-mer peptide subcutaneously with imiquimod. Sequenced here: PBMCs, sampled from a glioma patient whose treatment included an IDH1 peptide vaccine. These receptors originate from a woman aged 50 to 60 with glioma.

This chain links TRBV7-9 with TRBJ1-2; no firm D call. V was clipped by 3 bases and J by 0 bases, with 8 bases between them. Germline-derived CDR1 and CDR2 are SEHNR and FQNEAQ (reference sequence). The CDR3 covers 14 residues. CDR3 nucleotide sequence: TGTGCCAGCAGCTTTTCAACAGCTAACTATGGCTACACCTTC. This sequence encodes CASSFSTANYGYTF.

This rearrangement joins TRBV28 to TRBJ2-1; perhaps TRBD2 as D (6 bases). Looked up from germline, CDR1 is MDHEN and CDR2 is SYDVKM. Trimming removed 8 bases at V and 2 bases at J, with 16 bases between. There are 15 residues in the CDR3. The CDR3, as DNA: TGTGCCAGCCAACCTTATAGCGGACCCTACAATGAGCAGTTCTTC. Translated: CASQPYSGPYNEQFF.

The rearrangement joins TRBV7-2 to TRBJ2-7, with D perhaps being TRBD1 or TRBD2 (6 bases each). V dropped 5 bases and J dropped 4 bases, with 27 bases sitting between them. Germline CDR1 SGHTA, CDR2 FQGNSA. The CDR3 consists of 18 residues. The CDR3 sequence: CASSEREVVGGARYEQYF. DNA for the CDR3: TGTGCCAGCAGCGAGAGAGAGGTGGTGGGGGGCGCGAGGTACGAGCAGTACTTC.

The chain carries TRBV6-1 and TRBJ2-7, with 7 bases identical to TRBD1. Trimming cost V 1 base and J 2 bases; bases outside gene matches: 2. This CDR3 is 14 amino acids long. The germline gives CDR1 MNHNS, CDR2 SASEGT. CDR3 DNA: TGTGCCAGCAGTGAAGGGGACAGACCCTACGAGCAGTACTTC. The encoded protein is CASSEGDRPYEQYF.

In its sample, this clone was seen once. The chain combines TRBV21-1 with TRBJ2-1. TRBV21-1 is assigned pseudogene status. This CDR3 is 12 amino acids long. CDR3 in DNA: TGTGCCAGCTTAAAGGGCCACAATGAGCAGTTCTTC. Translating it yields CASLKGHNEQFF.

The chain uses TRBV12-5 and TRBJ1-6; TRBD1 is a possible D gene (5 bases). The CDR3 has 12 residues. The germline CDR1 and CDR2 sequences are LGHNT and FRNRAP. V was cut by 1 base and J by 11 bases, with 6 bases left in between. The CDR3 DNA reads as TGTGCTAGTGGTTTGGCGGGGGCACCCCTCCACTTT. This encodes CASGLAGAPLHF.

As for this clone: The conserved phenylalanine or tryptophan normally closing the CDR3 is absent here, so this likely arose from a read error. The chain joins TRBV6-4 to TRBJ1-5; 7 bases are a match to TRBD1. Germline CDR1 and CDR2: MRHNA and SNTAGT. The J segment lost 0 bases and the V segment lost 6 bases, leaving 20 bases of the junction unmatched. The CDR3 has 20 amino acids. The CDR3, as DNA: TGTGCCAGCAGCGAGCGTCCGGGACAGAGTTGCTACTATAGCAATCAGCCCCAGCATCTT. This encodes CASSERPGQSCYYSNQPQHL.

This rearrangement joins TRBV4-2 to TRBJ2-2; D unclear. The V gene lost 2 bases and the J gene lost 4 bases, with 2 bases spanning the gap. CDR1 and CDR2 from the germline V gene are LGHNA and YNFKEQ. The CDR3 runs to 12 residues. CDR3 sequence (DNA): TGTGCCAGCAGCCAAACCACCGGGGAGCTGTTTTTT. It specifies CASSQTTGELFF.

In its sample, this clone was seen once. The V gene is TRBV6-1, the J gene TRBJ1-2, with 7 bases matching TRBD1. This CDR3 contains 15 residues. From germline, CDR1 is MNHNS and CDR2 SASEGT. Trimming took 4 bases from V and 8 from J; bases not matched to a gene: 13. The chain's CDR3 is CASSGTGDSRDGYTF. The CDR3 coding sequence is TGTGCCAGCAGTGGGACTGGGGACAGTAGGGACGGCTACACCTTC.

V and J are TRBV6-1 and TRBJ1-3; 7 bases align to TRBD1. The CDR3 runs 15 residues. V lost 6 bases, J lost 4 bases, and 9 bases stayed unmatched. CDR1 and CDR2 (germline): MNHNS, SASEGT. The CDR3: CASRLGQFSGNTIYF. DNA for the CDR3: TGTGCCAGCAGACTGGGACAGTTCTCGGGAAACACCATATATTTT.

V gene TRBV7-9 combines with J gene TRBJ2-7, with D possibly being TRBD1 (6 bases). V gave up 6 bases and J gave up 2 bases, with 11 bases separating them. The CDR3 contains 13 residues. Germline V CDR1 and CDR2: SEHNR, FQNEAQ (reference sequence). The CDR3 DNA reads as TGTGCCAGCAGAGGGGGTGTTCCCTACGAGCAGTACTTC. This translates into CASRGGVPYEQYF.

The genes are TRBV6-5 and TRBJ2-7; D may be TRBD1 or TRBD2 (5 bases each). The V and J ends lost 6 bases and 6 bases respectively, with 18 bases between them. In germline, CDR1 is MNHEY, CDR2 SVGAGI. The CDR3 runs 14 residues. Here the CDR3 reads CASRPPGRPSEQYF. The CDR3 DNA follows: TGTGCCAGCAGACCTCCGGGACGACCCTCCGAGCAGTACTTC.

The chain links TRBV27 to TRBJ1-2; 9 bases map to TRBD1. With 3 bases clipped from V and 2 bases from J, the junction kept 4 bases outside the gene matches. Per germline, CDR1 MNHEY and CDR2 SMNVEV (reference sequence). This CDR3 comprises 15 residues. CDR3 protein: CASSLVQGANYGYTF. CDR3 DNA: TGTGCCAGCAGTTTGGTACAGGGGGCGAACTATGGCTACACCTTC.

The chain joins TRBV7-9 to TRBJ2-3, with TRBD2 matching over 8 bases. The V gene's germline CDR1 is SEHNR and CDR2 FQNEAQ (reference sequence). The CDR3 is made up of 17 amino acids. The trim removed 2 bases at V and 2 bases at J, leaving 9 bases unmatched. This chain's CDR3 is CASSLFREGPYTDTQYF. The CDR3 region has the DNA TGTGCCAGCAGCTTATTTCGGGAGGGCCCGTACACAGATACGCAGTATTTT.